This passage covers 2 T cell receptor beta chains from one sample sequenced in a study of T cell changes during pregnancy in multiple sclerosis. Measured with immunoSEQ multiplex PCR; TCRdb has only the in-frame clones, and not every one. The repertoire holds some 49,000 clones, with 90% as singletons. The sample consisted of peripheral blood, taken after pregnancy. These receptors originate from a female donor in good health, enrolled as a control in a pregnancy study.

The chain joins TRBV7-2 to TRBJ2-5; possibly TRBD1 for D (6 bases). CDR1 SGHTA and CDR2 FQGNSA come from the germline V gene. Trimming took off 5 bases at V and 1 base at J, with 8 bases between the two ends. The CDR3 contains 13 residues. CDR3 DNA sequence: TGTGCCAGCAGCCCAGGGGTCCAAGAGACCCAGTACTTC. It codes for CASSPGVQETQYF.

This chain links TRBV18 with TRBJ2-2; no clear D gene. This CDR3 comprises 15 residues. From germline, CDR1 is KGHSH and CDR2 LQKENI. The germline V and J ends were trimmed by 2 bases and 1 base, with 8 bases remaining between them. CDR3 in amino acids: CASSPGTQNTGELFF. The CDR3 bases are TGTGCCAGCTCACCAGGTACTCAGAACACCGGGGAGCTGTTTTTT.